This paragraph covers one T cell receptor (beta chain) sequence. This CDR3 has 15 residues. Germline CDR1 MNHEY, CDR2 SMNVEV (reference sequence). Trimming removed 10 bases from V and 4 bases from J; junction bases left unmatched: 8. The sample comes from a study of blood T cell repertoires in COVID-19. TCRdb keeps only in-frame clones here, not all; method: immunoSEQ multiplex PCR. Found here are around 99,000 clones, 80% of them singletons; the top ten hold more than 4%. The chain is built from TRBV27 and TRBJ2-3; 13 bases line up with TRBD2. The sequenced sample consisted of peripheral blood. This receptor was identified in a human donor in a cohort sampled during active or convalescent COVID-19. CDR3 DNA: TGTGCCACCCGACTAGCGGGAGGTAGGTCAGATACGCAGTATTTT. As protein: CATRLAGGRSDTQYF.